These 29 T cell receptor beta chains were all obtained from the same sample, sequenced in a study of tumor-infiltrating lymphocytes in primary liver carcinoma. RNA and DNA were co-extracted from roughly 20-30 mg of unsorted bulk tissue. Total RNA amounting to roughly 0.5 ug was the source from which TCR beta cDNA was made with a constant-region primer. Modified slightly, ARM-PCR produced TCR beta libraries over three nested multiplex PCR rounds. The opening two PCR rounds, ten to eleven cycles each, paired TRBV1-TRBV30 forward primers with a C-beta reverse primer. TCRdb itself ran the multiplex PCR reads through MiXCR, one entry per CDR3 protein. The sample records about 44,000 distinct CDR3 sequences, over 65% being singletons. Sequences were obtained from liver tumor tissue from sampling region 3. Subset defined: tumor region T3, left-lateral pole. The source of these receptors is a man in his forties or fifties with primary liver carcinoma and hepatitis B virus infection.

The sample holds a few counts of this clonotype. Given a much more abundant clone one base away, this may be a read error. The rearrangement uses TRBV10-3 and TRBJ1-6; no firm D call. Per the germline V gene, CDR1 is ENHRY and CDR2 is SYGVKD. The CDR3 is made up of 13 amino acids. CDR3: CAIGMNYDSPLHF. CDR3 nucleotide sequence: TGTGCCATCGGGATGAACTATGATTCACCCCTCCACTTT.

As concerns this clonotype: The germline gene is not matched at one end of the junction; a read error may be the cause. The rearrangement links TRBV5-1 to TRBJ1-2; 7 nucleotides line up with TRBD1. CDR3 length equals 15 residues. Germline assignment: CDR1 SGHRS and CDR2 YFSETQ. CDR3 protein: CVSSSNRGGMSGYTF. CDR3 DNA: TGTGTCAGCAGCTCCAACAGGGGCGGAATGAGCGGCTACACCTTC.

V usage is TRBV29-1 and J usage is TRBJ1-2, with D unclear. The germline V gene has CDR1 SQVTM and CDR2 ANQGSEA. V was cut by 4 bases and J by 7 bases, with 16 bases left in between. The CDR3 is 13 amino acids. The CDR3 nucleotides read TGCAGCGTTGGAGCACCAGGAGTTTGTGGCTACACCTTC. Amino acid sequence: CSVGAPGVCGYTF.

This clonotype was seen a few times. A much larger clone differs by one base, so this may be a read error. The rearrangement uses TRBV30 and TRBJ2-5; no clear D gene. Per the germline V gene, CDR1 is GTSNPN and CDR2 is SVGIG (reference sequence). CDR3 length: 14 residues. CDR3 sequence: CTWSLSGPEETQYF. CDR3 nucleotide sequence: TGTACCTGGAGCCTTTCCGGGCCCGAAGAGACCCAGTACTTC.

Comment on this clonotype: The conserved phenylalanine or tryptophan is not found at the CDR3 terminus, so this likely reflects a read error. V is TRBV5-5 and J is TRBJ1-1, with D hard to call. Germline V gives CDR1 SGHKS, CDR2 YYEKEE (reference sequence). Trimming stripped 4 bases from V and 0 bases from J, with 10 bases between. There are 14 residues in the CDR3. The CDR3 DNA reads as TGTGCCAGCAGCACAGACACTCTGAACACTGAAGCTTTCTAT. This gives the protein CASSTDTLNTEAFY.

The V gene is TRBV28, the J gene TRBJ2-1, with 9 bases aligning to TRBD2. CDR1 is MDHEN, CDR2 SYDVKM, per germline. The V and J ends lost 5 bases and 8 bases, in that order; junction bases with no gene match: 16. The CDR3 spans 17 residues. In DNA, the CDR3 is TGTGCCAGCAGTCTGCATTTTGGACTAGCGAGGGTAGATGAGCAGTTCTTC. This sequence encodes CASSLHFGLARVDEQFF.

This clonotype has just a few counts. Mismatch with germline at one junction end may stem from a read error. This sequence joins TRBV11-2 and TRBJ1-4; weak D call: TRBD1 (5 bases). Germline V gene sequence: CDR1 SGHAT, CDR2 FQNNGV. CDR3 length: 18 amino acids. CDR3 sequence: CASSTDPRDGRSNEELFF. As DNA, the CDR3 is TGCGCCAGCAGCACCGACCCCCGGGACGGGCGATCTAATGAAGAACTGTTTTTT.

Concerning this clonotype: The junction and the germline gene differ at one end; a read error may be behind it. The rearrangement links TRBV14 to TRBJ2-1; 8 positions agree with TRBD2. The CDR3 is made up of 20 amino acids. Germline V gene sequence: CDR1 SGHDN, CDR2 FVKESK. The CDR3 spells CASSQDTGSGRSQRGYGQFF. CDR3 DNA: TGTGCCAGCAGCCAAGACACCGGGTCAGGTCGGAGTCAGCGGGGGTATGGGCAGTTTTTC.

The chain joins TRBV12-3 or TRBV12-4 to TRBJ2-5; the D gene is possibly TRBD1 (5 bases). The length of the CDR3 is 13 residues. Trimming took 7 bases from V and 5 from J, leaving 14 bases between them. The CDR3 coding sequence is TGTGCCAGCACCACAGGCCATGTGGAGACCCAGTACTTC. This translates into CASTTGHVETQYF.

Ten or more counts support this clonotype. The V gene is TRBV2, the J gene TRBJ1-5, with D uncertain. Germline V gene sequence: CDR1 SNHLY, CDR2 FYNNEI. Trimming left V 8 bases short and J 1 base short, with 6 bases between. The length of the CDR3 is 12 residues. The CDR3 is CASSRSNQPQHF. The CDR3 region has the DNA TGTGCCAGCTCGAGGAGCAATCAGCCCCAGCATTTT. Complete variable domain (other parts from reference TRBV2 and TRBJ1-5): EPEVTQTPSHQVTQMGQEVILRCVPISNHLYFYWYRQILGQKVEFLVSFYNNEISEKSEIFDDQFSVERPDGSNFTLKIRSTKLEDSAMYFCASSRSNQPQHFGDGTRLSIL.

This clonotype was seen more than once but under ten times. The V and J genes are TRBV9 and TRBJ2-3, with D unclear. Germline loops: CDR1 SGDLS, CDR2 YYNGEE. Trimming took off 0 bases at V and 0 bases at J, with 2 bases between the two ends. This CDR3 spans 13 amino acids. The CDR3: CASSVVSTDTQYF. CDR3 coding DNA: TGTGCCAGCAGCGTAGTTAGCACAGATACGCAGTATTTT.

A note on this clonotype: Its ends do not fully match the called genes, so a read error is possible. The rearrangement uses TRBV6-1 and TRBJ1-1; 8 nucleotides agree with TRBD1. CDR3 length: 16 amino acids. From germline, CDR1 is MNHNS and CDR2 SASEGT. The CDR3 bases are TGTACCAGCAGCGAATTGGGAGGGACAGGCAACACTGAAGCTTTCTTT. It is translated as CTSSELGGTGNTEAFF.

On this clonotype itself: A much larger clone differs by one base, so this may be a read error. The chain couples TRBV28 to TRBJ2-7; D unresolved. Germline assignment: CDR1 MDHEN and CDR2 SYDVKM. This CDR3 has 13 residues. Trimming removed 5 bases at V and 6 bases at J, with 14 bases between. The CDR3 reads CASSRVGRAEQYF. For the CDR3, the DNA is TGTGCCAGCAGTCGGGTAGGCCGGGCCGAGCAGTACTTC.

This rearrangement joins TRBV12-3 or TRBV12-4 to TRBJ2-1; tentatively, D is TRBD2 (5 bases). V lost 1 base and J lost 4, with 14 bases in between. The CDR3 consists of 16 residues. In DNA form, the CDR3 reads TGTGCCAGCAGTTTAGACCCAACGGGATTATACAATGAGCAGTTCTTC. Translation gives CASSLDPTGLYNEQFF.

Details on this clonotype: The conserved phenylalanine or tryptophan normally closing the CDR3 is absent here, so this likely arose from a read error. No DNA is shown, since the ends of the CDR3 on it are uncertain; the CDR3 is the one TCRdb lists. The chain employs TRBV6-5 and TRBJ2-7; the table's D gene call, TRBD1, was not cross checked with the DNA. The CDR3 is 14 amino acids long, termini counted. CDR1 is MNHEY and CDR2 is SVGAGI in the germline V gene. The CDR3: CASSYSGGTYEQYI.

A word on this clonotype: The CDR3 does not close with the conserved phenylalanine or tryptophan, likely indicating a read error. The gene calls are TRBV4-1 and TRBJ2-5; 14 nucleotides line up with TRBD2. V lost 6 bases, J lost 8 bases, and 11 bases stayed unmatched. The CDR3 sequence is 16 residues long. CDR1 MGHRA and CDR2 YSYEKL come from the germline V gene. The CDR3 DNA sequence: TGCGCCAGCAGGATCGGGACTAGCGGGAGCGTAGGAACCCAGTACATC. This gives the protein CASRIGTSGSVGTQYI.

The CDR3 sequence is CASSLSAGYETQYF. The CDR3 DNA reads as TGCGCCAGCAGTCTTTCGGCAGGTTACGAGACCCAGTACTTC. The chain is built from TRBV4-1 and TRBJ2-5; D is undetermined. The CDR3 has 14 residues. In germline, CDR1 is MGHRA, CDR2 YSYEKL. Deletions cut 6 bases from V and 5 bases from J, with 16 bases between.

About this clonotype itself: Here the CDR3 omits its conserved ending phenylalanine or tryptophan, so a read error is the likely source. V usage is TRBV12-3 or TRBV12-4 and J usage is TRBJ1-1; 7 bases align to TRBD1. There are 13 residues in the CDR3. CDR3 sequence: CDSSVTGLTEAFI. Here the CDR3 DNA reads TGTGACAGCAGTGTGACAGGGTTGACTGAGGCTTTCATT.

Concerning this clonotype itself: One junction end disagrees with the germline gene, perhaps due to a read error. This rearrangement joins TRBV10-3 to TRBJ2-7; the D gene is possibly TRBD1 (7 bases). This CDR3 comprises 20 residues. CDR1 is ENHRY and CDR2 is SYGVKD in the germline V gene. CDR3 in DNA: TGTGCCATCAATGGGGGTACCCTCCAAGCAGGGGGGAAGGAGCGAATTGAGCAATACTTC. Amino acid sequence: CAINGGTLQAGGKERIEQYF.

This clonotype was detected many times. The gene calls are TRBV5-5 and TRBJ2-2; maybe TRBD2 (6 bases). Trimming took off 5 bases at V and 4 bases at J, with 12 bases between the two ends. The CDR3 extends over 14 amino acids. Germline-derived CDR1 and CDR2 are SGHKS and YYEKEE (reference sequence). The CDR3 DNA follows: TGTGCCAGCAGTCGGGAGCCTATCACCGGGGAGCTGTTTTTT. Translated, it gives CASSREPITGELFF.

On this clonotype itself: Relative to the germline gene, one junction end is altered; a read error may explain this. The gene calls are TRBV5-1 and TRBJ1-2, with D hard to call. From germline, CDR1 is SGHRS and CDR2 YFSETQ. The CDR3 is made up of 17 amino acids. The CDR3 nucleotides read TGCGCCAGCAGCCCAGGATGGCGGACGGACTCAAACTATGACTACACCTTC. It yields the protein CASSPGWRTDSNYDYTF.

This clonotype was picked up a small number of times. Just one base apart from a much larger clone, this may be a read error. The rearrangement links TRBV28 to TRBJ2-4; D perhaps matches TRBD2 (6 bases). The CDR3 runs to 13 residues. The germline V gene encodes CDR1 MDHEN and CDR2 SYDVKM. CDR3 DNA sequence: TGTGTCAGCAGTTTAGCGGTCAAAAACATTCAGTACTTC. The encoded protein is CVSSLAVKNIQYF.

The table lists this clonotype with a count of one. One end of the junction is discordant with germline, which a read error may explain. V usage is TRBV4-1 and J usage is TRBJ1-2; tentatively, D is TRBD1 (5 bases). The germline V gene encodes CDR1 MGHRA and CDR2 YSYEKL. The CDR3 contains 13 residues. The DNA for the CDR3 is TGCGCCAACAGCGAGACAGCTAACGATGGTTACACCTTC. This sequence encodes CANSETANDGYTF.

This clonotype turned up a few times. This could be a read error, since a much larger clone is one nucleotide away. Since no conserved phenylalanine or tryptophan closes the CDR3, a read error is the likely cause. This rearrangement joins TRBV7-9 to TRBJ2-1; 10 positions agree with TRBD2. The germline V gene encodes CDR1 SEHNR and CDR2 FQNEAQ (reference sequence). The V segment lost 0 bases and the J segment 8 bases; nucleotides outside the gene matches: 1. The CDR3 runs 14 residues. CDR3 residues: CASSLALAGDEQFY. CDR3 DNA: TGTGCCAGCAGCTTAGCTCTAGCGGGAGATGAGCAGTTCTAC.

On this clonotype itself: Sequence at one end of the junction differs from germline and may be a read error. This chain connects TRBV11-2 to TRBJ2-7; a weak D match, TRBD2 (5 bases). Germline CDR1 reads SGHAT; CDR2 reads FQNNGV. This CDR3 has 15 residues. CDR3 amino acids: CAGSLGRGQSYEQYF. CDR3 sequence (DNA): TGTGCCGGCAGCTTAGGTCGAGGGCAGAGTTACGAGCAATACTTC.

This clonotype was counted only a few times. A read error may account for a junction end that differs from germline. The genes are TRBV28 and TRBJ1-3; TRBD1 is a possible D gene (6 bases). CDR1 MDHEN and CDR2 SYDVKM come from the germline V gene. The CDR3 covers 16 residues. CDR3 sequence (DNA): TGTGCCAGCGGTTTATTCCAGGGGCCCTCTGGAAACACCATATATTTT. It encodes CASGLFQGPSGNTIYF.

This chain uses TRBV14 with TRBJ2-1, with D uncertain. In germline, CDR1 is SGHDN, CDR2 FVKESK. The V end was cut by 0 bases, the J end by 8 bases, with 29 bases between. CDR3 length equals 20 residues. In DNA form, the CDR3 reads TGTGCCAGCAGCCAAGACACCGGGTCAGGTCGGAGTCAGTGGGCGTATGAGCAGTTCTTC. Translated, it gives CASSQDTGSGRSQWAYEQFF.

The chain carries TRBV15 and TRBJ1-4, with unresolved D. The CDR3 has 16 amino acids. In germline, CDR1 is LNHNV, CDR2 YYDKDF (reference sequence). Trimming took off 0 bases at V and 0 bases at J, with 8 bases between the two ends. The CDR3 DNA is TGTGCCACCAGCAGAGATCTAGGGTCAACTAATGAAAAACTGTTTTTT. This gives the protein CATSRDLGSTNEKLFF.

In its sample, this clonotype was seen many times. The J gene is TRBJ1-2, the V gene TRBV6-5; D uncertain. In germline, CDR1 is MNHEY, CDR2 SVGAGI. V was shortened by 2 bases and J by 4 bases, with 11 bases between the two germline ends. The CDR3 length is 14 residues. Written as DNA, the CDR3 is TGTGCCAGCAGTTACGGTCGGGCAGTCTATGGCTACACCTTC. Translation gives CASSYGRAVYGYTF.